Described below is a single T cell receptor beta chain sequence and its context. Antigen specificity is unknown. The repertoire was sequenced with immunoSEQ multiplex PCR; TCRdb's copy has only in-frame clones and lacks some. This table has about 8,200 clones, over 75% appearing once. The CDR3 is 15 residues long. V lost 4 bases to trimming and J lost 5 bases; unmatched junction nucleotides: 7. Germline CDR1 SGDLS, CDR2 YYNGEE. The entry originates in a study of T cell repertoires in ileal Crohn's disease. On the study more broadly: Thiopurines (around 10) or anti-TNF agents (approximately 20) were given postoperatively to about half. General study points: Endoscopic recurrence occurred in every patient whose clonality exceeded 26.8%. Compared with CD4 T cells, sorted CD8 cells carried more expanded clones. Clonal expansions were more frequent in active smokers than non-smokers at surgery.

This clonotype was obtained from an adult with Crohn's disease. This chain links TRBV9 with TRBJ2-1; 9 bases map to TRBD2. The sequenced sample was ileal tissue. The CDR3 is CASSISGGPNNEQFF. As DNA, the CDR3 is TGTGCCAGCAGCATTAGCGGGGGCCCCAACAATGAGCAGTTCTTC.